This entry concerns a single TCR beta chain. Its antigen specificity is not known. No per-base quality is available; no much larger clone lies one base away. The entire amount of isolated RNA was reverse transcribed using the High Capacity cDNA Reverse Transcription Kit, so the sequenced TCRB transcripts were expressed ones. Deep immunoSEQ sequencing was performed on naive, central memory and regulatory T cell samples, with an average of about 3.6 million total reads per sample. Sorted cells were lysed in RLT buffer and RNA was extracted with DNase-treated RNeasy Micro or Mini kits, depending on cell number. Each cell subset was processed separately to prevent cross-contamination, with patient and healthy donor samples processed together. Using the immunoSEQ multiplex PCR, TCRB sequences were amplified from cDNA into 87-bp fragments spanning the CDR3 region. Sequencing of the amplicons was done on the Illumina HiSeq platform. From the authors' description of their analysis: PCR bias was computationally corrected using synthetic template baselines, reads within Hamming distance 2 were collapsed, and singletons that could not be merged were discarded. Reads were aligned against IMGT to assign V, D and J genes, CDR3 length and insertions or deletions at six rearrangement sites. Clonotype counts were normalized to sorted cell number within each subset before computing true diversity and Gini coefficients with the tcR R package. Repertoire sharing was quantified using the overlap coefficient calculated on TCRB nucleotide sequences. Out-of-frame TCRB sequences from naive cells were analyzed as a proxy for the pre-selection repertoire. Imported from immuneACCESS, the table was reduced by TCRdb to in-frame sequences with V and J called. These copies leave out some clones; in studies compared against another copy, an unresolved V gene accounts for under half, and the cause of the remainder is not known. That table gives V, J and clone size, and the DNA gave D and trimming. This sample lists almost 350,000 clones; roughly a fifth were detected once. The biggest ten clones account for around 0.045% of the sample.

This sample was taken from a study of beta chain features in type 1 diabetes (dated 2018 in TCRdb). Turning to the overall study: Patients and healthy donors did not differ in mean age, gender distribution, total cell number or subset yield. The study compared the TCRB repertoires of sorted circulating CD4+ T cell subsets in recently diagnosed type 1 diabetes patients with those in matched healthy donors. Whereas all 28 donors provided naive and central memory subsets, regulatory and stem cell-like memory subsets were isolated from just 8 patients and roughly 8 healthy donors. Across all samples, roughly 110,000,000 sorted cells were examined, and cell number per subset correlated strongly with RNA yield.

Each donor gave one peripheral blood draw, averaging approximately 0.12 L, which was collected into heparinised tubes. A BD FACSAria II was used to sort naive, central memory, regulatory and stem cell-like memory CD4+ T cells with a panel that included CD45RO, CCR7, CD25, CD127, CD95 and CD27. Every sorted population had a purity above 95%. PBMCs were isolated immediately by Lymphoprep density gradient centrifugation and stained directly without culture. To minimize batch effects, samples were stained and sorted in pairs, one healthy donor with one patient per experiment. Beyond this particular receptor, the publication reports: At VDJ recombination sites, patients with type 1 diabetes made fewer insertions and deleted more nucleotides, a pattern implying thymic rearrangement abnormalities. Because cDNA rather than genomic DNA was sequenced, highly expressing activated cells could have been over-represented, although no difference in activation and CD3 levels was found between groups. PCR may preferentially amplify shorter templates, but because patient and control samples were amplified and corrected together, any resulting skew would affect both groups equally. HLA sub-analyses involved small numbers of individuals, so any influence of HLA type on TCRB rearrangement remained unresolved. Naive, central memory and regulatory TCRB repertoires appeared to be more similar among patients than among healthy donors. In all four CD4+ subsets, TCRB CDR3 length was moderately but significantly shorter in type 1 diabetes patients.

CDR3 length: 16 amino acids, cysteine to phenylalanine. The only DNA kept is the CDR3, 48 bases in frame from the first base. Per the germline V gene, SGHRS is the CDR1 and YFSETQ is the CDR2. V trim: 4 bases; J trim: 2 bases; unmatched bases: 10. Sequenced sample: naive CD4+ T cells from blood. This sample's cell subset or site label indicates: true naive CD4+ T cells. The sequence is built from TRBV5-1 and TRBJ2-3, with 7 middle bases fitting TRBD2. The sequence was collected from a woman aged 18-30 years in good health. DNA sequence: TGCGCCAGCAGCGAAATAGCGGGTGGGGCCACAGATACGCAGTATTTT. Its protein is CASSEIAGGATDTQYF.